These 29 T cell receptor beta chains came from one sample sequenced in a study of blood T cell repertoires in COVID-19 (TCRdb year 2020). The library came from the immunoSEQ multiplex PCR assay. Sourced from immuneACCESS, this table was stored by TCRdb with only in-frame sequences that have V and J called. A share of the clones is absent; for the studies checked, an unresolved V gene accounts for under half, and the remainder has no known explanation. In this sample the table shows fewer than 300,000 clones, around 86% of which occur a single time. Together, the top ten hold around a tenth of the sample. The specimen was peripheral blood. Every receptor here comes from a middle-aged man who had recovered from COVID-19.

This chain links TRBV7-7 with TRBJ2-2; no firm D call. Germline CDR1 and CDR2: SSHAT and FNYEAQ (reference sequence). This CDR3 contains 13 residues. Trimming shortened V by 2 bases and J by 6 bases, and 7 bases separated the two germline ends. CDR3 amino acids: CASSLRVAGELFF. The CDR3 DNA sequence: TGTGCCAGCAGCTTACGAGTTGCCGGGGAGCTGTTTTTT.

The genes are TRBV19 and TRBJ1-1; D is unclear. The CDR3 consists of 13 residues. The V end was cut by 3 bases, the J end by 6 bases, with 11 bases between. The germline gives CDR1 LNHDA, CDR2 SQIVND (reference sequence). The CDR3 protein is CASSMDWRPEAFF. CDR3 sequence (DNA): TGTGCCAGTAGTATGGATTGGAGGCCTGAAGCTTTCTTT. Full variable domain (rest looked up from reference TRBV19 and TRBJ1-1): DGGITQSPKYLFRKEGQNVTLSCEQNLNHDAMYWYRQDPGQGLRLIYYSQIVNDFQKGDIAEGYSVSREKKESFPLTVTSAQKNPTAFYLCASSMDWRPEAFFGQGTRLTVV.

The chain recombines TRBV11-1 with TRBJ2-2, with 9 positions matching TRBD2. V gave up 1 base and J gave up 6 bases; unmatched junction bases: 3. Germline CDR1 and CDR2: SGHAT and FQDESV (reference sequence). This CDR3 comprises 15 residues. CDR3 in DNA: TGTGCCAGCAGCTTAGGGACTAGCGTACCCGGGGAGCTGTTTTTT. Translation: CASSLGTSVPGELFF.

This clone has only a few counts. This sequence joins TRBV20-1 and TRBJ1-2; unclear D gene. From germline, CDR1 is DFQATT and CDR2 SNEGSKA (reference sequence). The CDR3 is 11 amino acids. V was clipped by 2 bases and J by 2 bases, with 3 bases between them. CDR3 protein: CSARQNYGYTF. The CDR3 bases are TGCAGTGCTAGACAAAACTATGGCTACACCTTC.

The genes are TRBV7-2 and TRBJ2-1, with D possibly TRBD2 on 5 matching bases. The CDR3 length is 14 residues. The ends were cut back, 3 bases at V and 1 base at J, with 7 bases in the middle. Per germline, CDR1 SGHTA and CDR2 FQGNSA. The CDR3 DNA reads as TGTGCCAGCAGCTTGGACTCTTCCTACAATGAGCAGTTCTTC. This encodes CASSLDSSYNEQFF.

This chain joins TRBV28 and TRBJ2-1; 7 nucleotides match TRBD2. Germline lookup yields CDR1 MDHEN and CDR2 SYDVKM. The V and J ends lost 4 bases and 1 base, in that order; junction bases with no gene match: 7. There are 16 residues in the CDR3. CDR3 sequence: CASSSSAGWSYNEQFF. CDR3 coding DNA: TGTGCCAGCAGTTCTTCAGCGGGATGGTCCTACAATGAGCAGTTCTTC.

The chain combines TRBV19 with TRBJ2-1; unclear D gene. Trimming cost V 5 bases and J 4 bases, with 9 bases left between them. Germline lookup yields CDR1 LNHDA and CDR2 SQIVND (reference sequence). This CDR3 region has 13 residues. The CDR3 here is CASSPTSYNEQFF. CDR3 nucleotides: TGTGCCAGTAGTCCTACTTCTTACAATGAGCAGTTCTTC.

This chain joins TRBV3-1 (or the pseudogene TRBV3-2) and TRBJ2-7, with D possibly matching TRBD2 (6 bases). Trimming removed 1 base at V and 3 bases at J, with 10 bases between. CDR3 length: 14 residues. The germline CDR1 and CDR2 sequences are LGHDT and YNNKEL (reference sequence). CDR3 sequence reads: CASSQARERYEQYF. In DNA, the CDR3 is TGTGCCAGCAGCCAAGCCCGGGAGCGCTACGAGCAGTACTTC.

This sequence joins TRBV19 and TRBJ1-6, with 9 bases aligning to TRBD1. V shed 1 base, J shed 9 bases, and the junction held 4 bases outside the gene matches. Germline V gene lookup returns CDR1 LNHDA and CDR2 SQIVND (reference sequence). The CDR3 has 15 residues. The CDR3 is CASSIGGTGISPLHF. CDR3 coding DNA: TGTGCCAGTAGTATAGGAGGGACAGGGATTTCACCCCTCCACTTT. Together with reference TRBV19 and TRBJ1-6, the CDR3 gives the full variable domain: DGGITQSPKYLFRKEGQNVTLSCEQNLNHDAMYWYRQDPGQGLRLIYYSQIVNDFQKGDIAEGYSVSREKKESFPLTVTSAQKNPTAFYLCASSIGGTGISPLHFGNGTRLTVT.

This clone was counted once. The rearrangement links TRBV13 to TRBJ1-2; 9 bases align to TRBD1. Germline loops: CDR1 PRHDT, CDR2 FYEKMQ (reference sequence). The CDR3 consists of 15 residues. V was clipped by 4 bases and J by 0 bases; unmatched bases: 3. The CDR3, as DNA: TGTGCCAGCAGCTCAGGGACAGGGTCTAACTATGGCTACACCTTC. This gives the protein CASSSGTGSNYGYTF.

This chain joins TRBV30 and TRBJ1-2, with 8 bases fitting TRBD1. CDR3 size: 15 residues. The V gene's germline CDR1 is GTSNPN and CDR2 SVGIG (reference sequence). Losses at the gene ends were 4 bases for V and 0 bases for J; bases not matched to a gene: 7. CDR3 DNA sequence: TGTGCCTGGACGAGCTGGACAGGGTCTAACTATGGCTACACCTTC. Its translation: CAWTSWTGSNYGYTF.

This sequence joins TRBV20-1 and TRBJ2-7; the match to TRBD2 covers 9 bases. CDR1 is DFQATT, CDR2 SNEGSKA, per germline (reference sequence). The CDR3 loop spans 16 amino acids. Losses at the gene ends were 3 bases for V and 6 bases for J; bases not matched to a gene: 15. Written as DNA, the CDR3 is TGCAGTGCTAGTAGGGGGATTGGCGGGAGGGCCGGCGAGCAGTACTTC. Translated: CSASRGIGGRAGEQYF.

The genes are TRBV7-9 and TRBJ2-1; D possibly corresponds to TRBD2 (5 bases). This CDR3 spans 15 amino acids. V lost 2 bases and J lost 8, with 16 bases in between. CDR1 is SEHNR and CDR2 is FQNEAQ in the germline V gene (reference sequence). CDR3 in amino acids: CASSLFGGPEDEQFF. The CDR3 DNA reads as TGTGCCAGCAGCTTATTCGGCGGGCCGGAGGATGAGCAGTTCTTC.

The rearrangement uses TRBV4-1 and TRBJ1-4; 7 bases map to TRBD1. V lost 0 bases and J lost 8; bases outside the gene matches: 12. The CDR3 is made up of 17 amino acids. In germline, CDR1 is MGHRA, CDR2 YSYEKL. This CDR3 is CASSQDRGRGRGEKLFF. DNA for the CDR3: TGCGCCAGCAGCCAAGATCGCGGGAGGGGGCGAGGGGAAAAACTGTTTTTT.

The chain combines TRBV5-5 with TRBJ1-1, with D perhaps matching TRBD1 (5 bases). The CDR3 totals 14 residues. Germline lookup yields CDR1 SGHKS and CDR2 YYEKEE (reference sequence). Trimming removed 0 bases at V and 4 bases at J, with 10 bases between. This chain's CDR3 is CASSLGQGGTEAFF. CDR3 in DNA: TGTGCCAGCAGCTTGGGGCAGGGAGGCACTGAAGCTTTCTTT.

The rearrangement joins TRBV2 to TRBJ2-7; 11 nucleotides align to TRBD2. V shed 6 bases and J 6 bases; nucleotides not matched to a gene: 7. This CDR3 has 14 amino acids. Germline assignment: CDR1 SNHLY and CDR2 FYNNEI. CDR3 sequence (DNA): TGTGCCAGCAGACCACTAGCGGGAGCTGGCGAGCAGTACTTC. Translating it yields CASRPLAGAGEQYF.

This chain joins TRBV3-1 (or the pseudogene TRBV3-2) and TRBJ2-7, with TRBD1 matching 7 bases. From germline, CDR1 is LGHDT and CDR2 YNNKEL (reference sequence). The CDR3 loop spans 15 amino acids. The V and J ends lost 4 bases and 7 bases, in that order; junction bases with no gene match: 13. The CDR3 region has the DNA TGTGCCAGCAGCCTAAGGGACAGCGGACGGTGGGAGCAGTACTTC. It specifies CASSLRDSGRWEQYF.

The chain recombines TRBV7-9 with TRBJ2-3, with 13 nucleotides matching TRBD2. V shed 4 bases and J 5 bases; nucleotides not matched to a gene: 3. This CDR3 is built from 15 residues. CDR1 and CDR2 from the germline V gene are SEHNR and FQNEAQ (reference sequence). CDR3 bases: TGTGCCAGCAGCTGGGGACTAGCGGGAAGAGATACGCAGTATTTT. Amino acid sequence: CASSWGLAGRDTQYF.

This clone was observed a single time. The chain is built from TRBV7-2 and TRBJ1-2; TRBD1 is a possible D gene (6 bases). The CDR3 is made up of 13 amino acids. The V end lost 4 bases, the J end lost 1 base, and 7 bases lay between the germline ends. Germline CDR1 reads SGHTA; CDR2 reads FQGNSA. CDR3 region: CASSSDSNYGYTF. CDR3 nucleotides: TGTGCCAGCAGCTCGGACAGTAACTATGGCTACACCTTC.

The chain recombines TRBV12-1 with TRBJ2-2; the DNA was not used to check the table's D call, TRBD2. TRBV12-1 is assigned pseudogene status. The CDR3 runs to 19 residues. The CDR3 spells CASSFRVRRSGDHTGELFF. The CDR3 DNA reads as TGTGCCAGCAGCTTTAGGGTGAGACGTAGCGGGGACCACACCGGGGAGCTGTTTTTT.

A single count supports this clone. The chain recombines TRBV20-1 with TRBJ2-1; perhaps TRBD1 as D (5 bases). There are 10 residues in the CDR3. Germline V gene data show CDR1 as DFQATT and CDR2 as SNEGSKA (reference sequence). V lost 6 bases to trimming and J lost 9 bases, with 9 bases between them. The DNA for the CDR3 is TGCAGTGCGCGAAGGGGTGAGCAGTTCTTC. As protein: CSARRGEQFF.

This chain connects TRBV5-5 to TRBJ2-7, with D uncertain. This CDR3 region has 12 residues. Trimming stripped 2 bases from V and 6 bases from J, with 9 bases between. CDR1 is SGHKS and CDR2 is YYEKEE in the germline V gene (reference sequence). The DNA for the CDR3 is TGTGCCAGCAGCTTAAGCGCTTCCGAGCAGTACTTC. Translating gives CASSLSASEQYF.

This chain uses TRBV7-9 with TRBJ2-2; 9 bases are a match to TRBD1. The ends lost 4 bases at V and 6 bases at J; junction bases unmatched: 18. CDR3 length: 19 residues. CDR1 and CDR2 from the germline V gene are SEHNR and FQNEAQ (reference sequence). The CDR3 sequence: CASSSLIWRTGEGSGELFF. In DNA, the CDR3 is TGTGCCAGCAGCTCCTTGATTTGGAGGACAGGGGAAGGGTCCGGGGAGCTGTTTTTT.

The chain employs TRBV7-9 and TRBJ1-1, with D tentatively TRBD1 (6 bases). V dropped 5 bases and J dropped 4 bases, with 14 bases sitting between them. The CDR3 has 14 amino acids. The germline V gene has CDR1 SEHNR and CDR2 FQNEAQ (reference sequence). The CDR3 spells CASSPPRGLTEAFF. For the CDR3, the DNA is TGTGCCAGCAGCCCCCCGCGGGGGCTCACTGAAGCTTTCTTT.

V is TRBV7-3 and J is TRBJ2-2, with TRBD1 identical over 12 bases. Trimming cost V 3 bases and J 2 bases; bases outside gene matches: 4. CDR3 length: 17 residues. Germline loops: CDR1 SGHTA, CDR2 FQGTGA. The CDR3 region is CASSFGTGGLNTGELFF. In nucleotides, the CDR3 is TGTGCCAGCAGCTTTGGGACAGGGGGCCTTAACACCGGGGAGCTGTTTTTT.

The chain links TRBV11-2 to TRBJ2-3; 8 bases agree with TRBD1. CDR3 length: 15 amino acids. Trimming at V came to 5 bases and at J to 2 bases, leaving 6 bases not matched to a gene. Germline values: CDR1 SGHAT, CDR2 FQNNGV. The CDR3 nucleotides are TGTGCCAGCAGCACTAGGACAGGGTTCACAGATACGCAGTATTTT. Residues: CASSTRTGFTDTQYF. The full variable domain, completed using reference TRBV11-2 and TRBJ2-3, is EAGVAQSPRYKIIEKRQSVAFWCNPISGHATLYWYQQILGQGPKLLIQFQNNGVVDDSQLPKDRFSAERLKGVDSTLKIQPAKLEDSAVYLCASSTRTGFTDTQYFGPGTRLTVL.

The V call is TRBV13, the J call TRBJ2-7; a weak D match, TRBD1 (7 bases). CDR1 PRHDT and CDR2 FYEKMQ come from the germline V gene (reference sequence). V was clipped by 3 bases and J by 4 bases, with 16 bases between them. This CDR3 is built from 15 residues. The CDR3 DNA reads TGTGCCAGCAGCTTGTCAGGGGGGATTCGGTACGAGCAGTACTTC. Translation: CASSLSGGIRYEQYF.

The V call is TRBV6-2 or TRBV6-3, the J call TRBJ1-5; D might be TRBD1 (6 bases). CDR3 length: 15 residues. Trimming left V 6 bases short and J 1 base short, with 13 bases between. Germline loops: CDR1 MNHEY, CDR2 SVGEGT. CDR3 DNA sequence: TGTGCCAGCAGCTCAGGACAGAGAAGCAATCAGCCCCAGCATTTT. Protein product: CASSSGQRSNQPQHF.

This chain links TRBV5-1 with TRBJ2-7; weak D call: TRBD1 (6 bases). Germline values: CDR1 SGHRS, CDR2 YFSETQ. Trimming stripped 0 bases from V and 3 bases from J, with 10 bases between. The CDR3 is made up of 14 amino acids. CDR3 bases: TGCGCCAGCAGCTTGGAGGGGGAAAACTACGAGCAGTACTTC. Encoded protein: CASSLEGENYEQYF.